One sample yielded the 8 T cell receptor beta chains listed below, sequenced in a study of sequential checkpoint blockade in melanoma (dated by TCRdb to between 2017 and 2020). This specimen's treatment or condition label, interpreted: randomized to nivolumab then ipilimumab (arm A) or the reverse (arm B). The receptor library was made with the immunoSEQ multiplex PCR assay. Here the immuneACCESS table is served through TCRdb, limited to in-frame sequences with V and J called. Missing clones are a known gap in these copies; in checked studies unresolved V genes cover under half, and the rest lacks a known reason. The sample table holds fewer than 40,000 clones, of which approximately 91% were seen once. The leading ten clones occupy 9.5% to 15% of the sample. The sequences come from CD8+ T cells sorted from blood (inferred from file names), collected from a patient given nivolumab and ipilimumab in sequence. The receptors shown here come from a human donor with melanoma.

V gene TRBV6-4 combines with J gene TRBJ1-6; D gene uncertain. The V gene's germline CDR1 is MRHNA and CDR2 SNTAGT. The length of the CDR3 is 15 residues. V gave up 0 bases and J gave up 8 bases, with 11 bases separating them. This CDR3 reads CASSDSRVGDSPLHF. CDR3 DNA: TGTGCCAGCAGTGACTCAAGGGTCGGGGATTCACCCCTCCACTTT.

This clone was seen more than once but under ten times. This chain joins TRBV7-2 and TRBJ2-6; D remains unclear. The CDR3 extends over 13 amino acids. Trimming shortened V by 6 bases and J by 4 bases, and 7 bases separated the two germline ends. The germline gives CDR1 SGHTA, CDR2 FQGNSA. The CDR3 reads CASRSIGANVLTF. CDR3 sequence (DNA): TGTGCCAGCAGGTCCATCGGGGCCAACGTCCTGACTTTC.

The chain joins TRBV6-6 to TRBJ2-3, with D perhaps matching TRBD1 (5 bases). V lost 2 bases and J lost 4, with 10 bases in between. CDR1 is MNHNY, CDR2 SVGAGI, per germline (reference sequence). The CDR3 is 14 amino acids. CDR3 DNA sequence: TGTGCCAGCAGTTACAGGCAGGGTTCAGATACGCAGTATTTT. The encoded protein is CASSYRQGSDTQYF.

The rearrangement uses TRBV7-3 and TRBJ2-3; 12 bases align to TRBD2. This CDR3 has 15 amino acids. The J segment lost 6 bases and the V segment lost 4 bases, leaving 5 bases of the junction unmatched. CDR1 and CDR2 from the germline V gene are SGHTA and FQGTGA. The CDR3 DNA follows: TGTGCCAGCAGCTCGACTAGCGGGAGTGGGGATACGCAGTATTTT. Its protein product is CASSSTSGSGDTQYF.

This chain uses TRBV19 with TRBJ2-7, with D perhaps TRBD2 (6 bases). CDR3 length equals 14 residues. From germline, CDR1 is LNHDA and CDR2 SQIVND (reference sequence). Between the trimmed V and J ends, which lost 3 bases and 0 bases, there was a span of 9 bases. DNA of the CDR3: TGTGCCAGTAGTATTGCGGGGACCTCCTACGAGCAGTACTTC. This codes for CASSIAGTSYEQYF. Complete variable domain (other parts from reference TRBV19 and TRBJ2-7): DGGITQSPKYLFRKEGQNVTLSCEQNLNHDAMYWYRQDPGQGLRLIYYSQIVNDFQKGDIAEGYSVSREKKESFPLTVTSAQKNPTAFYLCASSIAGTSYEQYFGPGTRLTVT.

The V and J genes are TRBV19 and TRBJ2-2; TRBD2 matches 8 bases. CDR3 length: 14 residues. V lost 8 bases and J lost 5; bases outside the gene matches: 7. CDR1 and CDR2 (germline): LNHDA, SQIVND (reference sequence). The CDR3 loop is CASLSGIGTGELFF. CDR3 coding DNA: TGTGCCAGTCTTAGCGGGATTGGGACCGGGGAGCTGTTTTTT.

This clone was found a few times. The V gene is TRBV9, the J gene TRBJ2-3; D is undetermined. Germline assignment: CDR1 SGDLS and CDR2 YYNGEE. The CDR3 spans 16 residues. The V end was cut by 0 bases, the J end by 2 bases, with 13 bases between. CDR3: CASSVEPSGLTDTQYF. The CDR3 DNA follows: TGTGCCAGCAGCGTAGAACCATCTGGCCTCACAGATACGCAGTATTTT. Supplemented by reference TRBV9 and TRBJ2-3, the full variable domain reads DSGVTQTPKHLITATGQRVTLRCSPRSGDLSVYWYQQSLDQGLQFLIQYYNGEERAKGNILERFSAQQFPDLHSELNLSSLELGDSALYFCASSVEPSGLTDTQYFGPGTRLTVL.

V usage is TRBV4-2 and J usage is TRBJ2-1; 12 nucleotides line up with TRBD2. V dropped 4 bases and J dropped 8; count of bases not matched to a gene: 12. Germline CDR1 LGHNA, CDR2 YNFKEQ. This CDR3 spans 17 amino acids. The CDR3 here is CASSLRLAGVGQDEQFF. The DNA for the CDR3 is TGTGCCAGCAGCCTCCGACTAGCGGGAGTTGGGCAAGATGAGCAGTTCTTC.